The sequence of this T cell receptor (beta chain) was determined in a study of control samples from healthy donors and cancer patients (dated by TCRdb to about 2020). For this clone: The antigen it recognizes is unknown. No base quality values were provided; no much bigger clone lies one nucleotide off.

The CDR3 holds 13 amino acids from the cysteine to the phenylalanine. Only the CDR3 DNA stays, 39 bases, in frame from base 1. The germline V gene sets CDR1 to MNHNS and CDR2 to SASEGT. Trimming at the junction amounts to 2 bases on V and 2 bases on J, and the germline ends lie 4 bases apart. Preparation of the library involved the immunoSEQ multiplex PCR assay. TCRdb carries this immuneACCESS record with in-frame sequences only. Its versions omit some clonotypes, under half of them owing to an unresolved V gene in the studies checked, with the rest unexplained. A total of about 150,000 clones appear in this sample, 85% to 95% of them only once. The biggest ten clones account for more than 8% of the sample.

Sequencing used blood. The sequence derives from a middle-aged woman in good health. The sequence joins TRBV6-1 to TRBJ1-5; the D gene remains uncertain. The CDR3 loop reads CASSEQGNQPQHF. The DNA sequence reads TGTGCCAGCAGTGAACAGGGCAATCAGCCCCAGCATTTT.